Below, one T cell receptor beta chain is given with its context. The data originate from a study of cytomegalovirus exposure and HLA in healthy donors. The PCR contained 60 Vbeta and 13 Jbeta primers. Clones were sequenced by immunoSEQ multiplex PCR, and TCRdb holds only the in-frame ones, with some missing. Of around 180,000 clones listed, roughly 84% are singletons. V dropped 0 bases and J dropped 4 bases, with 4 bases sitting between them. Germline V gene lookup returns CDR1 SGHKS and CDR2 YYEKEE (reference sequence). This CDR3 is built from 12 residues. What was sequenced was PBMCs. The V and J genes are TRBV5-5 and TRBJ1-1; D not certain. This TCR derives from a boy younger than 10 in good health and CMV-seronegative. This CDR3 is CASSLGATEAFF. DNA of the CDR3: TGTGCCAGCAGCTTGGGGGCCACTGAAGCTTTCTTT. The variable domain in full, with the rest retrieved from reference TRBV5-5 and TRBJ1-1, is DAGVTQSPTHLIKTRGQQVTLRCSPISGHKSVSWYQQVLGQGPQFIFQYYEKEERGRGNFPDRFSARQFPNYSSELNVNALLLGDSALYLCASSLGATEAFFGQGTRLTVV.